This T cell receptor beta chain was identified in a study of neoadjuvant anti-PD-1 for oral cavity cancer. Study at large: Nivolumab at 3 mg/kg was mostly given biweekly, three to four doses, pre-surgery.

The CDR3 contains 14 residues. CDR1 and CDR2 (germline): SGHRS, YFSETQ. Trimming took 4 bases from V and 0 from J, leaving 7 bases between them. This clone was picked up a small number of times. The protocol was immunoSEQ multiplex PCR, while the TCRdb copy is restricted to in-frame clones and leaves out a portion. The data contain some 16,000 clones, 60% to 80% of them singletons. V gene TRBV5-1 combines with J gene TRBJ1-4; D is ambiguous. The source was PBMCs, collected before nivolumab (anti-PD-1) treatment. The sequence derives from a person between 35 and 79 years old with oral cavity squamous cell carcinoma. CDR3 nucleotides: TGCGCCAGCAGCGTGAGTGCAACTAATGAAAAACTGTTTTTT. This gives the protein CASSVSATNEKLFF.